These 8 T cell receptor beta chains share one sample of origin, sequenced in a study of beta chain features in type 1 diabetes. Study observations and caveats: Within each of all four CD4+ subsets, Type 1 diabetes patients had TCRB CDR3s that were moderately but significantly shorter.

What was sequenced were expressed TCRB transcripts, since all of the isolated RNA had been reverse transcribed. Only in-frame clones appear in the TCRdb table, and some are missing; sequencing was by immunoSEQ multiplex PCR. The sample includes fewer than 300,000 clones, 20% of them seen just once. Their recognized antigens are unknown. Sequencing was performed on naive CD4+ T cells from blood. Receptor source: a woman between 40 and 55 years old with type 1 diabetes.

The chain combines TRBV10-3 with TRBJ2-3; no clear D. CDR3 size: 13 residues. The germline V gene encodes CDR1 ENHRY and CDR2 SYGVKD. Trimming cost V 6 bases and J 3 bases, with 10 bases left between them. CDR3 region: CAISFEATDTQYF. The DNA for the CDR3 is TGTGCCATCAGCTTTGAGGCTACAGATACGCAGTATTTT.

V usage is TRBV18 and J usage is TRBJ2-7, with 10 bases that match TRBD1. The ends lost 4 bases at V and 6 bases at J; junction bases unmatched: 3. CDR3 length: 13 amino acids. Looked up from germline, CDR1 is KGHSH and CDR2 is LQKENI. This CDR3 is CASSRQGAAEQYF. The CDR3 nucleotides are TGTGCCAGCTCACGACAGGGGGCGGCCGAGCAGTACTTC.

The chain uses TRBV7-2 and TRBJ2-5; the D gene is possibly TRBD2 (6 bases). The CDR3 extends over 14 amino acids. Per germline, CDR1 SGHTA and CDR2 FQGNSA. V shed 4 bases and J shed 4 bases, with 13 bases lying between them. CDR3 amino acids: CASSSLSGLETQYF. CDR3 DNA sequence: TGTGCCAGCAGCTCTCTTAGCGGACTAGAGACCCAGTACTTC. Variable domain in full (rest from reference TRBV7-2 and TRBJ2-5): GAGVSQSPSNKVTEKGKDVELRCDPISGHTALYWYRQSLGQGLEFLIYFQGNSAPDKSGLPSDRFSAERTGGSVSTLTIQRTQQEDSAVYLCASSSLSGLETQYFGPGTRLLVL.

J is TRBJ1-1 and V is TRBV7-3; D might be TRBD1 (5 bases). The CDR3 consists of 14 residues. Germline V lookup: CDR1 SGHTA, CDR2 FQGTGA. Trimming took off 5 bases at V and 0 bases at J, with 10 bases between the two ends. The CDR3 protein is CASSPTALNTEAFF. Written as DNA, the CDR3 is TGTGCCAGCAGCCCGACAGCTTTGAACACTGAAGCTTTCTTT.

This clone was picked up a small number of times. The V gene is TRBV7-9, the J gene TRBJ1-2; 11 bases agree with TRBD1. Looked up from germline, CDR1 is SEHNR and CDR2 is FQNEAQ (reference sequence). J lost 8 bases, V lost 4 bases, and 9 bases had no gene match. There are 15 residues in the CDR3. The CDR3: CASSSSGQGAGGYTF. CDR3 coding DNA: TGTGCCAGCAGCTCGAGTGGACAGGGGGCAGGAGGCTACACCTTC.

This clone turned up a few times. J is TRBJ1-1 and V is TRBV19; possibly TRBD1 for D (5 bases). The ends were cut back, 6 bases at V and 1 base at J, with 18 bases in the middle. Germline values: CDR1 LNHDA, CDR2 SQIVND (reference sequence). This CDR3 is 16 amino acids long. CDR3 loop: CASRKPSTATNTEAFF. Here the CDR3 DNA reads TGTGCCAGTAGGAAGCCTTCGACAGCCACGAACACTGAAGCTTTCTTT.

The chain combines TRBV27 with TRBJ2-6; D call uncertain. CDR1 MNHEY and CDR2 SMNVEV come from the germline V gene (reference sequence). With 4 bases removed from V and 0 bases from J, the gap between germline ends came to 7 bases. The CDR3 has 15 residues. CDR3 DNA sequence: TGTGCCAGCAGTTCTCCGTCCTCTGGGGCCAACGTCCTGACTTTC. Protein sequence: CASSSPSSGANVLTF.

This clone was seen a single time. The CDR3 region is CASRAGTPDNSPLHF. The CDR3 DNA reads as TGTGCCAGCAGGGCCGGGACACCCGATAATTCACCCCTCCACTTT. The chain uses TRBV7-9 and TRBJ1-6, with a possible D match to TRBD1 (6 bases). Germline V lookup: CDR1 SEHNR, CDR2 FQNEAQ (reference sequence). The CDR3 contains 15 residues. Trimming removed 6 bases from V and 5 bases from J, with 14 bases in between. Full variable domain (outside the CDR3, taken from reference TRBV7-9 and TRBJ1-6): DTGVSQNPRHKITKRGQNVTFRCDPISEHNRLYWYRQTLGQGPEFLTYFQNEAQLEKSRLLSDRFSAERPKGSFSTLEIQRTEQGDSAMYLCASRAGTPDNSPLHFGNGTRLTVT.